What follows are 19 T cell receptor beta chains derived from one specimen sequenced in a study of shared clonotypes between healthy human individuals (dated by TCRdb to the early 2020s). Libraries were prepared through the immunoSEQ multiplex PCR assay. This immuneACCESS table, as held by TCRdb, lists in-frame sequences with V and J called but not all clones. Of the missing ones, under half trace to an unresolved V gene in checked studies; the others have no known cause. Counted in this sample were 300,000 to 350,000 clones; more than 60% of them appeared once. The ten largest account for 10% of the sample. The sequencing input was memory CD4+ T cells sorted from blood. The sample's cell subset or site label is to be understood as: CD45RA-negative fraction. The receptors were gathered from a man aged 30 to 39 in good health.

In nucleotides, the CDR3 is TGTGCCACCTCCCATCGGGGGGCCGGCTACGAGCAGTACTTC. It codes for CATSHRGAGYEQYF. The chain employs TRBV28 and TRBJ2-7; D is possibly TRBD2 (7 bases). V was trimmed by 10 bases and J by 3 bases, leaving 19 bases between them. CDR1 is MDHEN and CDR2 is SYDVKM in the germline V gene. This CDR3 contains 14 residues.

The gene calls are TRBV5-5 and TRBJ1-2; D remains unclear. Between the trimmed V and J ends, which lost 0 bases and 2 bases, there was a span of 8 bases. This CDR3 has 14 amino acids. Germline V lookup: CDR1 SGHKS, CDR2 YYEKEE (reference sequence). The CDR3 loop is CASSLAARNYGYTF. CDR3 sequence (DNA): TGTGCCAGCAGCTTGGCGGCAAGAAACTATGGCTACACCTTC.

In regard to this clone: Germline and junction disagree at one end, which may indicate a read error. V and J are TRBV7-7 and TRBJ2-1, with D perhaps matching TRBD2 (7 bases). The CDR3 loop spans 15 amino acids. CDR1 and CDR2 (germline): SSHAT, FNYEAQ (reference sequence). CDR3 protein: CASSITREGDNEQFF. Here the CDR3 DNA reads TGTGCTAGCAGCATTACTAGGGAGGGGGACAATGAGCAGTTCTTC.

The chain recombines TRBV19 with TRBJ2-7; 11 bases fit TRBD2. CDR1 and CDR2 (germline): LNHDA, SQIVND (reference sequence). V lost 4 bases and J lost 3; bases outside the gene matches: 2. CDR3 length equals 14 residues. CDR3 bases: TGTGCCAGTAGTAAGACTAGCGGGAACTACGAGCAGTACTTC. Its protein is CASSKTSGNYEQYF.

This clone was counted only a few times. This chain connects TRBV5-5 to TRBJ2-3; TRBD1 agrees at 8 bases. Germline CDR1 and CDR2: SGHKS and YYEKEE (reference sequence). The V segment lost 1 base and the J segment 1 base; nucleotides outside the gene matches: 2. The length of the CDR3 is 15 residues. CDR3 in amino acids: CASSLWGQGTDTQYF. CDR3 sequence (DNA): TGTGCCAGCAGCTTGTGGGGACAGGGCACAGATACGCAGTATTTT.

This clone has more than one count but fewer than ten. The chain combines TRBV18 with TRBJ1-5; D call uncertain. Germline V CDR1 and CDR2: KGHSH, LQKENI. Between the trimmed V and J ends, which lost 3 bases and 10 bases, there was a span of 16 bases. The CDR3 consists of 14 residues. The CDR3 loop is CASSPGNTGGPQHF. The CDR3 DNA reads TGTGCCAGCTCACCGGGGAACACGGGCGGACCCCAGCATTTT. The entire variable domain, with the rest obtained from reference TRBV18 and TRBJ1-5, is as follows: NAGVMQNPRHLVRRRGQEARLRCSPMKGHSHVYWYRQLPEEGLKFMVYLQKENIIDESGMPKERFSAEFPKEGPSILRIQQVVRGDSAAYFCASSPGNTGGPQHFGDGTRLSIL.

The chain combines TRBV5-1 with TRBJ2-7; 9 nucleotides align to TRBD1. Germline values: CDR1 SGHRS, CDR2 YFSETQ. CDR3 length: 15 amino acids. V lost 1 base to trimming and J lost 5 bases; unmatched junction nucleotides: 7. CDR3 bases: TGCGCCAGCAGCTTGCAAGGGACAGGGCTCGACGAGCAGTACTTC. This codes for CASSLQGTGLDEQYF. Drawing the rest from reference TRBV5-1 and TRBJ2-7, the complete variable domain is KAGVTQTPRYLIKTRGQQVTLSCSPISGHRSVSWYQQTPGQGLQFLFEYFSETQRNKGNFPGRFSGRQFSNSRSEMNVSTLELGDSALYLCASSLQGTGLDEQYFGPGTRLTVT.

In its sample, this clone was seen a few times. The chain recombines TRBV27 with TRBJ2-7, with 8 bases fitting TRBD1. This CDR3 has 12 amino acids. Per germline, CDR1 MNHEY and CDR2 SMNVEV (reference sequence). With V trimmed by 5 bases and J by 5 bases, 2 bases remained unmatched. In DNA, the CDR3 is TGTGCCAGCAGTCGACAGGGGAACGAGCAGTACTTC. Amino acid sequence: CASSRQGNEQYF.

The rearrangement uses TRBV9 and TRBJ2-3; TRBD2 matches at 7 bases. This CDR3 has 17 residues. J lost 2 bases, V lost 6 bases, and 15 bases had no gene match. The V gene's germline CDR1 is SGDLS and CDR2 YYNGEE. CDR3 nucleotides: TGTGCCAGCACCCGAACCCCGGCGGGAGCGTACACAGATACGCAGTATTTT. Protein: CASTRTPAGAYTDTQYF.

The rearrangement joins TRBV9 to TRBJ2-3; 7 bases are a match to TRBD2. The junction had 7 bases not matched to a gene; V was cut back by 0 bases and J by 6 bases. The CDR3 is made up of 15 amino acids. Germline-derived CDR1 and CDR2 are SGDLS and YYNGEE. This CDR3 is CASSVGLSGTDTQYF. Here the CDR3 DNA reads TGTGCCAGCAGCGTAGGTTTGAGCGGGACGGATACGCAGTATTTT.

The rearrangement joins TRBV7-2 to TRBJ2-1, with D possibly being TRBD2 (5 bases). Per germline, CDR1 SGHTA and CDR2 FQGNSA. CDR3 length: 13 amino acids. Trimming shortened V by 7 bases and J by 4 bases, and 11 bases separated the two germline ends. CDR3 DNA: TGTGCCAGCACCCTGTCGGGGTACAATGAGCAGTTCTTC. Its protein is CASTLSGYNEQFF.

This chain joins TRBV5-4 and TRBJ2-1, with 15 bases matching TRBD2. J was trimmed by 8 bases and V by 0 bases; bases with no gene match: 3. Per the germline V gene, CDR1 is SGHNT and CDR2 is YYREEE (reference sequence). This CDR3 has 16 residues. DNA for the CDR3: TGTGCCAGCAGCTTGGGGGGGACTAGCGGGAGGTATGAGCAGTTCTTC. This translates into CASSLGGTSGRYEQFF.

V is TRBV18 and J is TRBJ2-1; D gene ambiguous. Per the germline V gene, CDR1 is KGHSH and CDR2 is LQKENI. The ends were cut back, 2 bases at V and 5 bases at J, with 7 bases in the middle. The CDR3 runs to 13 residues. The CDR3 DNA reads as TGTGCCAGCTCACCAAAGGTCGACAATGAGCAGTTCTTC. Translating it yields CASSPKVDNEQFF.

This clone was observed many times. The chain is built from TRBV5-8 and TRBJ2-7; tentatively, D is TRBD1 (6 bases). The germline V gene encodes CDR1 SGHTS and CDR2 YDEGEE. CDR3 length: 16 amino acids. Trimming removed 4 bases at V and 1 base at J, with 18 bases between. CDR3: CASSLWAGAGSYEQYF. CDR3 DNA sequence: TGTGCCAGCAGCCTGTGGGCAGGGGCAGGGTCCTACGAGCAGTACTTC.

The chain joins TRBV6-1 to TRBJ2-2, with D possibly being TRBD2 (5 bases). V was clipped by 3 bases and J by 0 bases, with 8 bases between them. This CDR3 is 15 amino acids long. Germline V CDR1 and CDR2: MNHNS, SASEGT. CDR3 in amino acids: CASSELASNTGELFF. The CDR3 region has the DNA TGTGCCAGCAGTGAGCTAGCTTCGAACACCGGGGAGCTGTTTTTT.

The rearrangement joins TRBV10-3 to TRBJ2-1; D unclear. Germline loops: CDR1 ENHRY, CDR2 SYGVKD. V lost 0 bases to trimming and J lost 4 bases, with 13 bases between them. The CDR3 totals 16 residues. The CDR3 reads CAISESFTRTYNEQFF. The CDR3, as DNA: TGTGCCATCAGTGAGTCGTTTACTCGCACTTACAATGAGCAGTTCTTC.

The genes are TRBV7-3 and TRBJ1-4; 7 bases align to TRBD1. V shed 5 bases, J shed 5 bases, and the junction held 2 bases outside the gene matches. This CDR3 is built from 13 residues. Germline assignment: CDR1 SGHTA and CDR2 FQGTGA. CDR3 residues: CASSGTANEKLFF. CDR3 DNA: TGTGCCAGCAGCGGGACAGCGAATGAAAAACTGTTTTTT.

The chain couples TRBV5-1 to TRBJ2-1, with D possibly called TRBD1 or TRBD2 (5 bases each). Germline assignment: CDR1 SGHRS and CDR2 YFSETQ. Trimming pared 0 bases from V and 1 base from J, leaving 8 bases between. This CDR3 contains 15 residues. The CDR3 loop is CASSLEGPSYNEQFF. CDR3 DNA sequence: TGCGCCAGCAGCTTGGAGGGACCATCCTACAATGAGCAGTTCTTC.

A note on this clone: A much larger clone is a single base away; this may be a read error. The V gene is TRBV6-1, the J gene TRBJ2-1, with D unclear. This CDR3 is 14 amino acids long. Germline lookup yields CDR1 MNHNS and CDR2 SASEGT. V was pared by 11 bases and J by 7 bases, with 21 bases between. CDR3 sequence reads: CAGTEGPRRNEQFF. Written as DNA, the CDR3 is TGTGCCGGCACGGAAGGCCCTAGACGTAATGAGCAGTTCTTC.